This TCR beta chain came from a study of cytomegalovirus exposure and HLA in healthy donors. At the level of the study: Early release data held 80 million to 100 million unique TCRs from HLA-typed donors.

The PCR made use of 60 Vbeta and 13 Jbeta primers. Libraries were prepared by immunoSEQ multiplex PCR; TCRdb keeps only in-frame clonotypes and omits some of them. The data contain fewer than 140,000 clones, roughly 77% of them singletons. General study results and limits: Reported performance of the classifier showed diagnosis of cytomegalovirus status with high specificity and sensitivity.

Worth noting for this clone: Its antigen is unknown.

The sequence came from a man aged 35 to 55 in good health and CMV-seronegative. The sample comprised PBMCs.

Here the CDR3 reads CASRLGGEQETQYF. The CDR3 DNA sequence: TGTGCCAGCAGGCTGGGAGGGGAACAAGAGACCCAGTACTTC. The chain employs TRBV6-1 and TRBJ2-5; TRBD2 matches at 7 bases. CDR3 length: 14 amino acids. The V gene's germline CDR1 is MNHNS and CDR2 SASEGT. V lost 6 bases to trimming and J lost 2 bases; unmatched junction nucleotides: 6.